Listed here are 2 T cell receptor beta chains from one sample, sequenced in a study of molecular identifiers for immune sequencing clone quantification. TCRdb used MiXCR to reprocess the PCR reads, holding one entry per CDR3 protein. The sample consists of approximately 680,000 distinct CDR3 sequences, about 25% of them appearing once. The sequencing sample was made of naive CD8+ T cells from blood, with Jurkat cell RNA spiked in. The subset denotes: FACS-sorted CD8+CD4-CCR7+CD45RA+ naive T cells. The receptors come from a human donor in good health. Some libraries in this study had Jurkat cell RNA spiked in.

There are a few counts of this clonotype. The genes are TRBV19 and TRBJ2-7, with 8 bases identical to TRBD1. The CDR3 length is 15 residues. CDR1 LNHDA and CDR2 SQIVND come from the germline V gene (reference sequence). The J segment lost 3 bases and the V segment lost 5 bases, leaving 9 bases of the junction unmatched. This CDR3 is CASSAAGGSGYEQYF. CDR3 DNA: TGTGCCAGTAGTGCAGCAGGGGGCTCCGGCTACGAGCAGTACTTC. Variable domain in full (rest from reference TRBV19 and TRBJ2-7): DGGITQSPKYLFRKEGQNVTLSCEQNLNHDAMYWYRQDPGQGLRLIYYSQIVNDFQKGDIAEGYSVSREKKESFPLTVTSAQKNPTAFYLCASSAAGGSGYEQYFGPGTRLTVT.

On this clonotype: This may stem from a read error, because a much larger clone lies one nucleotide away. The rearrangement joins TRBV14 to TRBJ2-3; no reliable D call. V was trimmed by 4 bases and J by 4 bases, leaving 15 bases between them. The CDR3 is 15 residues long. The V gene's germline CDR1 is SGHDN and CDR2 FVKESK. Here the CDR3 DNA reads TGTGCCAGCAGCCCAGATACCACTATGGCAGATACGCAGTATTTT. It encodes CASSPDTTMADTQYF.